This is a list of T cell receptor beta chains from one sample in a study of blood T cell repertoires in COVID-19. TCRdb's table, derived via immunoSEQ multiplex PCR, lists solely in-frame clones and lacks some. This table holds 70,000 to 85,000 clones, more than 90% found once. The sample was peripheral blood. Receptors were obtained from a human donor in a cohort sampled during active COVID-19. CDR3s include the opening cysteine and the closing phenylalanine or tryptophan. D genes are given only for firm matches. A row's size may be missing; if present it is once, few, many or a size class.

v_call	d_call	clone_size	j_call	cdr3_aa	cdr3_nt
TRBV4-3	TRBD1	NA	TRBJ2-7	CASSPRDRGPYEQYF	TGCGCCAGCAGCCCGCGGGACAGGGGCCCCTACGAGCAGTACTTC
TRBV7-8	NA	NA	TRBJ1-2	CASSLDTATDYGYTF	TGTGCCAGCAGCTTAGATACCGCGACAGACTATGGCTACACCTTC
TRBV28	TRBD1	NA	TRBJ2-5	CASSPGTGVYETQYF	TGTGCCAGCAGTCCAGGGACAGGGGTCTACGAGACCCAGTACTTC
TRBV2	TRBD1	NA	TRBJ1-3	CASSRQGVNSGNTIYF	TGTGCCAGCAGCAGACAGGGTGTCAACTCTGGAAACACCATATATTTT
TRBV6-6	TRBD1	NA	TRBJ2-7	CASRTGGQGPYEQYF	TGTGCCAGCAGGACAGGCGGACAGGGACCTTACGAGCAGTACTTC
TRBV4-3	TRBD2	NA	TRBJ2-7	CASSQGLAGRTYEQYF	TGCGCCAGCAGCCAAGGACTAGCGGGCCGGACCTACGAGCAGTACTTC
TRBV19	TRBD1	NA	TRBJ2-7	CASRPRDRVYEQYF	TGTGCCAGTAGGCCACGGGACAGGGTCTATGAGCAGTACTTC
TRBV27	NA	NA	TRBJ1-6	CASRVGQASNSPLHF	TGTGCCAGCAGGGTGGGGCAGGCCAGTAATTCACCCCTCCACTTT
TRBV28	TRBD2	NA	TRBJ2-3	CASHTTWRREGQDTQYF	TGTGCCAGCCACACAACGTGGAGGCGGGAGGGCCAAGATACGCAGTATTTT
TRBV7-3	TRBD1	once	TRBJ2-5	CASSRTGMERETQYF	TGTGCCAGCAGCCGGACAGGGATGGAGCGGGAGACCCAGTACTTC
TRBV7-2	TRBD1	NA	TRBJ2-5	CASSRQGAETQYF	TGTGCCAGCAGCCGTCAGGGGGCCGAGACCCAGTACTTC
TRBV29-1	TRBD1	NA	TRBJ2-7	CSVGPKGATYEQYF	TGCAGCGTTGGCCCCAAGGGGGCCACCTACGAGCAGTACTTC
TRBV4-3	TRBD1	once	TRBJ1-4	CASSQEGGQNNEKLFF	TGCGCCAGCAGCCAAGAAGGGGGACAGAATAATGAAAAACTGTTTTTT
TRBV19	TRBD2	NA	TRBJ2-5	CASSPGLAGETQYF	TGTGCCAGTAGCCCGGGACTAGCAGGGGAGACCCAGTACTTC
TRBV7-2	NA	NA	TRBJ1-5	CASSSRGGNQPQHF	TGTGCCAGCAGCTCCCGGGGGGGGAATCAGCCCCAGCATTTT
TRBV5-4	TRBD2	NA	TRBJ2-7	CASSLAQAGGYEQYF	TGTGCCAGCAGCTTGGCCCAAGCGGGAGGTTACGAGCAGTACTTC
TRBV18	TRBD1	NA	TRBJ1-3	CASSPRGQGSGNTIYF	TGTGCCAGCTCACCAAGGGGACAGGGCTCTGGAAACACCATATATTTT
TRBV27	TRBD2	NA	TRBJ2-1	CASSSGTSGRATHEQFF	TGTGCCAGCAGTTCCGGGACTAGCGGGAGGGCGACTCATGAGCAGTTCTTC
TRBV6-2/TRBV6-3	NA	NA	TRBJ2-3	CASSSNTDTQYF	TGTGCCAGCAGCTCAAACACAGATACGCAGTATTTT
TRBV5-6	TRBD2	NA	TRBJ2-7	CASSFNSGASSYEQYF	TGTGCCAGCAGCTTTAACAGCGGGGCTAGCTCCTACGAGCAGTACTTC
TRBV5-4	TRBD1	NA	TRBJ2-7	CASSLGGSTGASEQYF	TGTGCCAGCAGCTTGGGGGGGTCGACAGGGGCGAGCGAGCAGTACTTC
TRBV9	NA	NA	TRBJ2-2	CASSVATGSGELFF	TGTGCCAGCAGCGTAGCCACAGGGTCCGGGGAGCTGTTTTTT
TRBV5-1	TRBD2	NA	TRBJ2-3	CASSLDGTSTDTQYF	TGCGCCAGCAGCTTGGACGGGACTAGTACGGATACGCAGTATTTT
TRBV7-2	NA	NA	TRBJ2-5	CASSFTGGETQYF	TGTGCCAGCAGCTTTACAGGAGGGGAGACCCAGTACTTC
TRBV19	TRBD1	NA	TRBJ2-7	CASSAGQGYEQYF	TGTGCCAGTAGTGCGGGACAGGGGTACGAGCAGTACTTC